One TCR beta chain is described in this entry. The source of the sample is a study of memory CD4+ T cells and cytomegalovirus serostatus. The sort gate was single viable CD3+CD4+CD8-CD45RO+ cells for memory CD4+ T cells. Serum IgG to CMV pp150, pp28, p38 and p52 defined serostatus. After thawing, CD4+ T cells were positively selected. This CDR3 has 14 residues. The V end was cut by 0 bases, the J end by 6 bases, with 15 bases between. The V gene's germline CDR1 is GTSNPN and CDR2 SVGIG (reference sequence). Only in-frame clones appear in the TCRdb table, and some are missing; sequencing was by immunoSEQ multiplex PCR. The repertoire holds 30,000 to 40,000 clones, with about three quarters as singletons.

The V call is TRBV30, the J call TRBJ2-7; D uncertain. The TCR was taken from an adult in good health and CMV-seronegative. Some clones in this sample may be carry-over from other donors' samples. The sequenced material came from memory CD4+ T cells from blood. CDR3: CAWSVPGYRSEQYF. DNA for the CDR3: TGTGCCTGGAGTGTTCCTGGATATAGAAGCGAGCAGTACTTC.